These 17 T cell receptor beta chains were sequenced from one sample in a study of blood T cell repertoires in COVID-19. Measured with immunoSEQ multiplex PCR; TCRdb has only the in-frame clones, and not every one. Among 150,000 or so clones listed, approximately 92% were seen once. Input material: peripheral blood. All receptors come from a man between 18 and 35 years old with COVID-19, enrolled during active disease.

The rearrangement links TRBV14 to TRBJ2-1; D is unresolved. The CDR3 length is 14 residues. The germline CDR1 and CDR2 sequences are SGHDN and FVKESK. Trimming cost V 1 base and J 2 bases, with 6 bases left between them. CDR3 protein: CASSQGGAYNEQFF. The DNA of the CDR3 is TGTGCCAGCAGCCAAGGCGGCGCCTACAATGAGCAGTTCTTC.

The chain recombines TRBV7-8 with TRBJ1-3; D is unclear. CDR1 SGHVS and CDR2 FQNEAQ come from the germline V gene. The CDR3 runs to 14 residues. V was shortened by 3 bases and J by 0 bases, with 6 bases between the two germline ends. Here the CDR3 reads CASSLSVSGNTIYF. Written as DNA, the CDR3 is TGTGCCAGCAGCTTGTCAGTCTCTGGAAACACCATATATTTT.

This sequence joins TRBV9 and TRBJ2-7; 7 positions match TRBD1. J gave up 0 bases and V 0 bases, and 3 bases lay outside the gene matches. This CDR3 is built from 15 residues. CDR1 and CDR2 from the germline V gene are SGDLS and YYNGEE. The CDR3 sequence is CASSVAGTVSYEQYF. As DNA, the CDR3 is TGTGCCAGCAGCGTAGCCGGGACAGTCTCCTACGAGCAGTACTTC.

The rearrangement joins TRBV14 to TRBJ1-2, with unresolved D. Germline V gene data show CDR1 as SGHDN and CDR2 as FVKESK. Trimming took 3 bases from V and 4 from J, leaving 12 bases between them. The CDR3 extends over 14 amino acids. CDR3 in DNA: TGTGCCAGCAGCCAGAACAGAGCCGCCTATGGCTACACCTTC. Its translation: CASSQNRAAYGYTF.

This sequence joins TRBV18 and TRBJ2-1; 9 bases line up with TRBD1. Germline CDR1 and CDR2: KGHSH and LQKENI. The CDR3 is 15 amino acids. The V segment lost 6 bases and the J segment 5 bases; nucleotides outside the gene matches: 8. CDR3: CASSSQGAGDNEQFF. CDR3 DNA: TGTGCCAGCTCTTCACAGGGGGCGGGGGACAATGAGCAGTTCTTC. The full variable domain, with the rest looked up from reference TRBV18 and TRBJ2-1, is NAGVMQNPRHLVRRRGQEARLRCSPMKGHSHVYWYRQLPEEGLKFMVYLQKENIIDESGMPKERFSAEFPKEGPSILRIQQVVRGDSAAYFCASSSQGAGDNEQFFGPGTRLTVL.

The V and J genes are TRBV4-1 and TRBJ1-3, with 8 bases fitting TRBD1. This CDR3 spans 14 amino acids. CDR1 and CDR2 (germline): MGHRA, YSYEKL. The V gene end was trimmed by 6 bases and the J gene end by 6 bases; junction bases not matched to a gene: 7. CDR3 loop: CASSYRQGLNTIYF. The CDR3 nucleotides are TGCGCCAGCAGTTACCGACAGGGGTTAAACACCATATATTTT.

This rearrangement joins TRBV18 to TRBJ2-7, with 7 bases that match TRBD2. The junction had 12 bases not matched to a gene; V was cut back by 3 bases and J by 7 bases. The CDR3 consists of 15 residues. Germline V CDR1 and CDR2: KGHSH, LQKENI. CDR3 protein: CASSPNGAGDYEQYF. The CDR3 nucleotides are TGTGCCAGCTCACCTAATGGGGCGGGGGATTATGAGCAGTACTTC.

The V and J genes are TRBV6-2 or TRBV6-3 and TRBJ2-7, with 9 bases that match TRBD2. Germline CDR1 is MNHEY and CDR2 is SVGEGT. The CDR3 is made up of 16 amino acids. V lost 0 bases, J lost 3 bases, and 6 bases stayed unmatched. The CDR3 is CASSYSRLAGNYEQYF. CDR3 bases: TGTGCCAGCAGTTACTCGAGGCTAGCGGGAAACTACGAGCAGTACTTC.

J is TRBJ1-5 and V is TRBV2, with 7 bases fitting TRBD1. The CDR3 has 15 amino acids. Germline CDR1 is SNHLY and CDR2 is FYNNEI. Trimming at V came to 4 bases and at J to 7 bases, leaving 10 bases not matched to a gene. This CDR3 reads CASSGKGAGGQPQHF. In DNA form, the CDR3 reads TGTGCCAGCAGTGGAAAGGGGGCAGGTGGGCAGCCCCAGCATTTT.

This rearrangement joins TRBV4-3 to TRBJ2-1; 9 bases align to TRBD1. With V trimmed by 5 bases and J by 6 bases, 5 bases remained unmatched. CDR3 length: 14 amino acids. From germline, CDR1 is LGHNA and CDR2 YSLEER. As DNA, the CDR3 is TGCGCCAGCAGCGACTTGGGACAGGGCAATGAGCAGTTCTTC. It encodes CASSDLGQGNEQFF.

The chain joins TRBV7-6 to TRBJ2-3; 14 bases line up with TRBD2. The CDR3 runs to 14 residues. Per the germline V gene, CDR1 is SGHVS and CDR2 is FNYEAQ. Unmatched junction bases numbered 3, after V lost 1 base and J lost 12 bases. The DNA of the CDR3 is TGTGCCAGCAGCTTAGGACTAGCGGGAGGGCCTCAGTATTTT. It codes for CASSLGLAGGPQYF.

J is TRBJ1-6 and V is TRBV21-1. TRBV21-1 is given as a pseudogene. The CDR3 sequence is 20 residues long. The CDR3 spells CASSKIGEGEESSYNSPLHF. The CDR3 bases are TGTGCCAGCAGCAAGATTGGGGAGGGGGAAGAGAGCTCCTATAATTCACCCCTCCACTTT.

This clone was recorded once. The J gene is TRBJ2-6, the V gene TRBV5-1; TRBD1 is a possible D gene (5 bases). The CDR3 covers 16 residues. V dropped 0 bases and J dropped 2 bases, with 9 bases sitting between them. From germline, CDR1 is SGHRS and CDR2 YFSETQ. CDR3 DNA: TGCGCCAGCAGCTTGGGTGTAGGGGCTGGGGCCAACGTCCTGACTTTC. As protein: CASSLGVGAGANVLTF.

The rearrangement links TRBV11-2 to TRBJ2-3; TRBD1 agrees at 8 bases. Per germline, CDR1 SGHAT and CDR2 FQNNGV. V was pared by 3 bases and J by 6 bases, with 14 bases of the junction left unmatched. The CDR3 runs to 17 residues. CDR3 region: CASSFFLAQGARDTQYF. DNA of the CDR3: TGTGCCAGCAGCTTCTTCCTTGCTCAGGGGGCGCGTGATACGCAGTATTTT.

J is TRBJ2-7 and V is TRBV4-1, with 14 positions matching TRBD2. CDR1 is MGHRA, CDR2 YSYEKL, per germline. The CDR3 extends over 16 amino acids. V trimming: 3 bases; J trimming: 3 bases; junction bases outside the gene matches: 4. The CDR3 DNA follows: TGCGCCAGCAGCCAGGAAGGGACTAGCGGGAGCTACGAGCAGTACTTC. It codes for CASSQEGTSGSYEQYF.

The chain carries TRBV10-2 and TRBJ1-3; possibly TRBD1 for D (6 bases). Trimming left V 6 bases short and J 11 bases short, with 17 bases between. Germline V gives CDR1 WSHSY, CDR2 SAAADI. The CDR3 runs 13 residues. CDR3: CASRDVGGRSIYF. The CDR3 DNA sequence: TGCGCCAGCAGGGATGTAGGGGGTCGGTCCATATATTTT.

The chain recombines TRBV5-1 with TRBJ2-3, with TRBD1 as a possible D gene (8 bases). Trimming stripped 3 bases from V and 4 bases from J, with 18 bases between. The V gene's germline CDR1 is SGHRS and CDR2 YFSETQ. This CDR3 is 16 amino acids long. The CDR3 DNA is TGCGCCAGCAGCTCGTACGGACAGGGAGGGTCAGATACGCAGTATTTT. As protein: CASSSYGQGGSDTQYF.